This T cell receptor beta chain was found in a study of beta chain features in type 1 diabetes. Study-level points and caveats: Possible PCR preference for shorter templates applied equally to patients and controls.

All of the isolated RNA was reverse transcribed, so expressed TCRB transcripts were sequenced. Assay used: immunoSEQ multiplex PCR; TCRdb lists only in-frame clones, some missing. In the table there are some 900,000 clones, under 20% of which are singletons. Researchers reported sorting CD4+ naive, central memory, regulatory and stem cell-like memory cells via CD45RO/CCR7/CD25/CD127/CD95/CD27. Sorted populations all exceeded 95% purity. Turning to this clone: The antigen is undetermined.

This CDR3 spans 15 amino acids. The trim removed 5 bases at V and 4 bases at J, leaving 6 bases unmatched. Germline-derived CDR1 and CDR2 are SNHLY and FYNNEI. The TCR sequence derives from a woman under 30 in good health. Material: naive CD4+ T cells from blood. V is TRBV2 and J is TRBJ2-3; 10 bases are shared with TRBD2. The CDR3 sequence: CASSKLAGAPDTQYF. The DNA for the CDR3 is TGTGCCAGCAGTAAGCTAGCGGGAGCCCCAGATACGCAGTATTTT. The full variable domain, completed using reference TRBV2 and TRBJ2-3, is EPEVTQTPSHQVTQMGQEVILRCVPISNHLYFYWYRQILGQKVEFLVSFYNNEISEKSEIFDDQFSVERPDGSNFTLKIRSTKLEDSAMYFCASSKLAGAPDTQYFGPGTRLTVL.